This TCR beta chain is from a study of control samples from healthy donors and cancer patients. Sequencing was performed with immunoSEQ multiplex PCR; in TCRdb, only in-frame clones are kept and a portion is missing. In the table there are 400,000 to 450,000 clones, around nine tenths of which are singletons. This CDR3 is 14 amino acids long. Trimming took off 7 bases at V and 5 bases at J, with 15 bases between the two ends. Germline CDR1 LNHDA, CDR2 SQIVND (reference sequence). The origin of this receptor is a man between 40 and 49 years old with head and neck cancer. Sequenced sample: PBMCs. The chain links TRBV19 to TRBJ1-5; D not certain. CDR3: CASKWSSLDQPQHF. The CDR3 bases are TGTGCCAGTAAATGGTCGTCTCTGGATCAGCCCCAGCATTTT.